The 2 T cell receptor beta chains presented below share a single source sample, sequenced in a study of Graves' ophthalmopathy and Graves' hyperthyroidism. Amplifying from RNA transcripts, the study obtained TCR beta CDR3 regions. Following a first-round RT-PCR that used HTBI primers, a second-round multiplex PCR was carried out. In TCRdb, the multiplex PCR reads were re-called with MiXCR into one record per CDR3 protein. The repertoire consists of 300,000 to 450,000 distinct CDR3 sequences, with roughly 15% occurring once and the leading ten covering around 2.4%. Sequencing used peripheral blood. Source of these receptors: an adult woman with stable Graves' hyperthyroidism.

This clonotype was picked up many times. V gene TRBV7-2 combines with J gene TRBJ1-2; no firm D call. V lost 6 bases and J 5 bases, leaving 19 bases between the germline ends. CDR1 is SGHTA and CDR2 is FQGNSA in the germline V gene. The CDR3 spans 15 residues. The CDR3 coding sequence is TGTGCCAGCAGACCATTGGGGATCGGGCAGTATGGCTACACCTTC. Protein product: CASRPLGIGQYGYTF. Complete variable domain (other parts from reference TRBV7-2 and TRBJ1-2): GAGVSQSPSNKVTEKGKDVELRCDPISGHTALYWYRQSLGQGLEFLIYFQGNSAPDKSGLPSDRFSAERTGGSVSTLTIQRTQQEDSAVYLCASRPLGIGQYGYTFGSGTRLTVV.

Worth noting for this clonotype: At one boundary the junction diverges from the germline segment, which might be a read error. V and J are TRBV11-2 and TRBJ2-2; 10 positions match TRBD1. CDR3 length: 17 residues. Germline V gives CDR1 SGHAT, CDR2 FQNNGV. DNA for the CDR3: TGTGCCAGCAGCTCTAGGGGGGGACAGGGGAACACCGGGGATCTGTTTTTT. Translation gives CASSSRGGQGNTGDLFF.